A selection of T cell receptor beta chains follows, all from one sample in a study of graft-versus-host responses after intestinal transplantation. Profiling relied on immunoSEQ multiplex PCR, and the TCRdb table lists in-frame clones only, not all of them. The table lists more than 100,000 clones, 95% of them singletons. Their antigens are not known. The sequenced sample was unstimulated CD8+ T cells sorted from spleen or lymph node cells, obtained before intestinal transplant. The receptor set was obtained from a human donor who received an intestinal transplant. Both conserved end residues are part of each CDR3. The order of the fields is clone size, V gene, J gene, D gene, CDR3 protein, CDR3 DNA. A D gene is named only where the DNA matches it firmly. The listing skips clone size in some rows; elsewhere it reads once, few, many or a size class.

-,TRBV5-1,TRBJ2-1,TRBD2,CASSTRRLAGQNYNEQFF,TGCGCCAGCAGCACCCGCCGACTAGCGGGACAAAATTACAATGAGCAGTTCTTC
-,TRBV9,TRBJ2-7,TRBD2,CASSVGLAGGPYEQYF,TGTGCCAGCAGCGTGGGTCTAGCGGGAGGGCCCTACGAGCAGTACTTC
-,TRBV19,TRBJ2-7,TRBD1,CASQQPDRGGEQYF,TGTGCCAGTCAGCAACCGGACAGGGGGGGCGAGCAGTACTTC
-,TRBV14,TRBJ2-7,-,CASSPDSFFHKPYEQYF,TGTGCCAGCAGTCCTGACTCGTTCTTCCATAAACCCTACGAGCAGTACTTC
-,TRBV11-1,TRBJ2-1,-,CASSLSHEQFF,TGTGCCAGCAGCTTAAGCCATGAGCAGTTCTTC
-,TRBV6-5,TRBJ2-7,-,CASSAGSSSYEQYF,TGTGCCAGCAGCGCCGGGTCCAGCTCCTACGAGCAGTACTTC
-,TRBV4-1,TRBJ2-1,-,CASSQEPGQRERDNEQFF,TGCGCCAGCAGCCAAGAGCCGGGACAGCGGGAGCGCGACAATGAGCAGTTCTTC
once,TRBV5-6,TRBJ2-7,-,CASSPAAGYYVEQYF,TGTGCCAGCAGCCCCGCTGCAGGGTACTACGTTGAGCAGTACTTC
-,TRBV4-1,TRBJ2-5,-,CASSQEWGFQETQYF,TGCGCCAGCAGCCAAGAATGGGGATTCCAAGAGACCCAGTACTTC
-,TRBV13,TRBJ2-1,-,CASSLGPENEQFF,TGTGCCAGCAGCTTAGGGCCGGAGAATGAGCAGTTCTTC
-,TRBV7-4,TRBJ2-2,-,CASSPLGRFQNTGELFF,TGTGCCAGCAGCCCCCTAGGTCGGTTCCAGAACACCGGGGAGCTGTTTTTT
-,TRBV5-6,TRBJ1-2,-,CASSSGGGYTF,TGTGCCAGCAGTTCGGGAGGTGGCTACACCTTC
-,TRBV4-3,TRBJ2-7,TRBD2,CASSQDLAVSYEQYF,TGCGCCAGCAGCCAAGATCTAGCGGTATCATACGAGCAGTACTTC
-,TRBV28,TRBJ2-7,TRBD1,CASSPTRDRSTYEQYF,TGTGCCAGCAGCCCGACCCGGGACAGGTCTACCTACGAGCAGTACTTC
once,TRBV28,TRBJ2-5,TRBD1,CAGSQGTGNGQETQYF,TGTGCCGGCAGCCAAGGGACAGGGAATGGGCAAGAGACCCAGTACTTC
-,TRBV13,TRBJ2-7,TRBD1,CASSPPGTAFESYEQYF,TGTGCCAGCAGCCCCCCCGGGACAGCATTTGAATCCTACGAGCAGTACTTC
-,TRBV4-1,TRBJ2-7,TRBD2,CASSESSGRASYEQYF,TGCGCCAGCAGCGAATCAAGCGGGAGGGCCTCCTACGAGCAGTACTTC
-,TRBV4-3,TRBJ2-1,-,CASSQGLLPSSYNEQFF,TGCGCCAGCAGCCAAGGACTTCTACCGAGCTCCTACAATGAGCAGTTCTTC
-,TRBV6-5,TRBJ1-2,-,CASSYGGVYGYTF,TGTGCCAGCAGTTACGGGGGGGTCTATGGCTACACCTTC
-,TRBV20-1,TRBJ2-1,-,CSAAATEQFF,TGCAGTGCCGCCGCAACCGAGCAGTTCTTC
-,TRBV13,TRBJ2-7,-,CASSLSGVYEQYF,TGTGCCAGCAGCTTATCAGGGGTCTACGAGCAGTACTTC
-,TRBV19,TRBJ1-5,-,CASTTYSNQPQHF,TGTGCCAGTACCACTTATAGCAATCAGCCCCAGCATTTT
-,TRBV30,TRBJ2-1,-,CAWMPGRGSYNEQFF,TGTGCCTGGATGCCCGGACGGGGATCCTACAATGAGCAGTTCTTC
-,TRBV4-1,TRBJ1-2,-,CASSQDVQVQEPYGYTF,TGCGCCAGCAGCCAAGATGTCCAGGTCCAAGAACCCTATGGCTACACCTTC
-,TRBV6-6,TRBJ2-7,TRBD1,CASSYRQGSTYEQYF,TGTGCCAGCAGTTACCGACAGGGGAGCACCTACGAGCAGTACTTC
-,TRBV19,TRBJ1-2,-,CASRVAYGYTF,TGTGCCAGCCGGGTCGCTTATGGCTACACCTTC
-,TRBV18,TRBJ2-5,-,CASGGWPFPHLWQYF,TGTGCCAGCGGGGGGTGGCCTTTTCCCCATTTATGGCAGTACTTC
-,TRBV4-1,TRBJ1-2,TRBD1,CASSQGPGGGYGYTF,TGCGCCAGCAGCCAAGGCCCAGGGGGAGGCTATGGCTACACCTTC
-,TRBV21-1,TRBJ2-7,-,CASSRRRPGCYEQYF,TGTGCCAGCAGCAGGCGGAGACCCGGCTGCTACGAGCAGTACTTC
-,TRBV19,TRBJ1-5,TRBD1,CASSPRDRVSGQPQHF,TGTGCCAGTAGTCCTCGGGACAGGGTCTCGGGTCAGCCCCAGCATTTT
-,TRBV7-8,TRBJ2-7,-,CASSLAAVFNEQYF,TGTGCCAGCAGCTTAGCGGCAGTTTTCAACGAGCAGTACTTC
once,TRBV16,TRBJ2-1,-,CASSQSGTWGNNEQFF,TGTGCCAGCAGCCAATCCGGTACATGGGGGAACAATGAGCAGTTCTTC
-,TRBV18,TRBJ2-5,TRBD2,CASSPPSSGNPETQYF,TGTGCCAGCTCACCACCGAGTAGCGGGAACCCGGAGACCCAGTACTTC
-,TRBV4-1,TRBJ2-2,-,CASSPSSLANTGELFF,TGCGCCAGCAGCCCCTCATCACTAGCGAACACCGGGGAGCTGTTTTTT
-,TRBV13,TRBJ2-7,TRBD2,CASSPRDASGPDEQYF,TGTGCCAGCAGCCCCCGCGACGCTAGCGGTCCGGACGAGCAGTACTTC
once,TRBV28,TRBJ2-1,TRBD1,CASSFLTWTGGKLIYNEQFF,TGTGCCAGCAGTTTTTTGACCTGGACAGGGGGGAAACTAATCTACAATGAGCAGTTCTTC
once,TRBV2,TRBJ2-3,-,CATRSGSTDTQYF,TGTGCCACCCGCTCGGGAAGCACAGATACGCAGTATTTT
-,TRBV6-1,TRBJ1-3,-,CASSEGQGSGNTIYF,TGTGCCAGCAGTGAAGGTCAGGGGTCTGGAAACACCATATATTTT
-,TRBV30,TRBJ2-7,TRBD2,CAWRGRGASGTSYEQYF,TGTGCCTGGAGGGGGCGGGGGGCTAGCGGGACCTCCTACGAGCAGTACTTC
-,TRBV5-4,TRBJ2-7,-,CASSFGGSDEQYF,TGTGCCAGCAGCTTTGGTGGGTCGGACGAGCAGTACTTC
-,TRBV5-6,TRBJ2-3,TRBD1,CASSSTGGGHTDTQYF,TGTGCCAGCAGCTCTACAGGGGGCGGTCACACAGATACGCAGTATTTT
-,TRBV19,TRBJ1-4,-,CASSTWGDEKLFF,TGTGCCAGTAGTACGTGGGGCGATGAAAAACTGTTTTTT
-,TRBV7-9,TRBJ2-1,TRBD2,CASSTSLVGRDNYNEQFF,TGTGCCAGCAGCACCAGCTTAGTGGGGAGGGATAACTACAATGAGCAGTTCTTC
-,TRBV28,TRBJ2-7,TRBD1,CASSWGDREGYEQYF,TGTGCCAGCAGTTGGGGGGACAGGGAAGGCTACGAGCAGTACTTC
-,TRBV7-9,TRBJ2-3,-,CASSSRGNTDTQYF,TGTGCCAGCAGCTCGAGGGGCAACACAGATACGCAGTATTTT
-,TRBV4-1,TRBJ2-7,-,CASSQFQGLYYEQYF,TGCGCCAGCAGCCAATTCCAGGGTCTCTACTACGAGCAGTACTTC
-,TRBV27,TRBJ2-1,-,CASSLSKAFYNEQFF,TGTGCCAGCAGTTTATCGAAGGCATTTTACAATGAGCAGTTCTTC
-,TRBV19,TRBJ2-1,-,CASSLVRGEEQFF,TGTGCCAGTAGTCTAGTGAGGGGAGAAGAGCAGTTCTTC
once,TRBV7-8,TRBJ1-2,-,CASSLIGFYGYTF,TGTGCCAGCAGCTTAATCGGATTCTATGGCTACACCTTC
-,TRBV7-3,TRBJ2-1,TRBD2,CASSTLAGASNNEQFF,TGTGCCAGCAGCACACTAGCGGGAGCGAGTAACAATGAGCAGTTCTTC
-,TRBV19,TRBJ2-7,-,CASSERANSYEQYF,TGTGCCAGTAGTGAACGTGCCAACTCCTACGAGCAGTACTTC